Listed below are T cell receptor beta chains from one sample, sequenced in a study of T-cell memory formation after mild COVID-19. TCRdb reprocessed the 5' RACE reads via MiXCR and lists one record per CDR3 protein. The sample records a few hundred thousand distinct CDR3 sequences, approximately 16% being singletons. Specimen: PBMCs or a T cell subset sorted from them (not recorded which). Receptors were obtained from a man younger than 35 who had mild COVID-19 (a few samples of this study predate the infection). Cell type and time point are not known. Both conserved end residues are part of each CDR3. The D gene is left open where the match is weak. Clone sizes are given selectively: once, few, many, or a class where the clone is expanded.

J,size,V,D,DNA,CDR3
TRBJ2-3,few,TRBV5-1,-,TGCGCCAGCAGCTTTGGTGTGAGGACAGATACGCAGTATTTT,CASSFGVRTDTQYF
TRBJ2-7,-,TRBV6-2/TRBV6-3,-,TGTGCCAGCAGCCAAGCAAGGGGAGCGCTCGAGCAGTACTTC,CASSQARGALEQYF
TRBJ1-5,-,TRBV6-2/TRBV6-3,-,TGTGCCAGCAGTTCTCACAGGGACCGCAATCAGCCCCAGCATTTT,CASSSHRDRNQPQHF
TRBJ2-2,few,TRBV5-1,-,TGCGCCAGCAGCCTGCGGGGTACCACCGGGGAGCTGTTTTTT,CASSLRGTTGELFF
TRBJ2-3,-,TRBV4-3,TRBD1,TGCGCCAGCAGCCGGACAGGACGTACAGATACGCAGTATTTT,CASSRTGRTDTQYF
TRBJ2-7,-,TRBV27,TRBD1,TGTGCCAGCAGTCCCGGGACAGGGAGCTCCTACGAGCAGTACTTC,CASSPGTGSSYEQYF
TRBJ1-1,many,TRBV7-2,-,TGTGCCAGCAGCTCCGACAGGAACACTGAAGCTTTCTTT,CASSSDRNTEAFF
TRBJ1-6,few,TRBV4-1,-,TGCGCCAGCAGCCGGGGGGAGAGCTCCTATAATTCACCCCTCCACTTT,CASSRGESSYNSPLHF
TRBJ2-5,-,TRBV11-2,-,TGTGCCAGCAGGGCGGGCGGGGAGACCCAGTACTTC,CASRAGGETQYF
TRBJ1-5,-,TRBV9,TRBD1,TGTGCCAGCAGCACCTCGACAGGGGGAGCGGAGCCCCAGCATTTT,CASSTSTGGAEPQHF
TRBJ1-5,-,TRBV9,-,TGTGCGCCATCCCCCCACGGGGTAGATGATCAGCCCCAGCATTTT,CAPSPHGVDDQPQHF
TRBJ1-5,-,TRBV6-6,-,TGTGCCAGCAGTTACAAAGGGGGGGAAAGCAATCAGCCCCAGCATTTT,CASSYKGGESNQPQHF
TRBJ2-6,-,TRBV4-1,TRBD2,TGCGCCAGCAGCCCCTGGGAGGGTACATTCTCTGGGGCCAACGTCCTGACTTTC,CASSPWEGTFSGANVLTF
TRBJ2-7,-,TRBV6-5,TRBD1,TGTGCCAGCAGTTACTCGAGAGGGGGACAGGGAGCAAACGAGCAGTACTTC,CASSYSRGGQGANEQYF
TRBJ2-1,-,TRBV7-9,-,TGTGCCAGCAGCCCACGCCAGGGTTACAATGAGCAGTTCTTC,CASSPRQGYNEQFF
TRBJ2-7,-,TRBV14,TRBD2,TGTGCCAGCAGCCGCGGGACTAGCGGGGGCCTCTCCTACGAGCAGTACTTC,CASSRGTSGGLSYEQYF
TRBJ2-1,few,TRBV10-3,TRBD2,TGTGCCATCAGTGAGCGAACCGGGACTACCGCCTACAATGAGCAGTTCTTC,CAISERTGTTAYNEQFF
TRBJ1-1,-,TRBV29-1,-,TGCAGCGCAGAGGGGACTGAAGCTTTCTTT,CSAEGTEAFF
TRBJ2-7,-,TRBV30,TRBD1,TGTGCCTGGAGTCCGGACAGGGGCGAGCAGTACTTC,CAWSPDRGEQYF
TRBJ2-7,many,TRBV4-3,-,TGCGCCAGCAGCCAAGGCTATCAGGAGAGCTACGAGCAGTACTTC,CASSQGYQESYEQYF
TRBJ1-6,-,TRBV20-1,-,TGCAGTGCTAGAGGTTTGGGGCAAGGTTCACCCCTCCACTTT,CSARGLGQGSPLHF
TRBJ2-1,-,TRBV20-1,-,TGCAGTGCTAGAGAGGGTTTTCGCGTCCACAATGAGCAGTTCTTC,CSAREGFRVHNEQFF
TRBJ1-2,few,TRBV11-3,-,TGTGCCAGCAGCTTAGCAACAGGAACGGGCTACACCTTC,CASSLATGTGYTF
TRBJ1-2,-,TRBV4-3,-,TGCGCCAGCAGCCAAGATTCCAGGGGCTGGAACTATGGCTACACCTTC,CASSQDSRGWNYGYTF
TRBJ2-2,few,TRBV28,-,TGTGCCAGCAGTTTAGTTTCGGGGCGTACGAACACCGGGGAGCTGTTTTTT,CASSLVSGRTNTGELFF
TRBJ2-7,few,TRBV4-3,TRBD1,TGCGCCAGCAGCCAAGAAAGAGGGAGACAGGGGCACGAGCAGTACTTC,CASSQERGRQGHEQYF
TRBJ1-4,few,TRBV3-1,TRBD1,TGTGCCAGCAGCCCCGGGGACAGGGACGAAAAACTGTTTTTT,CASSPGDRDEKLFF
TRBJ1-6,few,TRBV7-2,-,TGTGCCAGCAGCTTAGAGAGGACAAATTCACCCCTCCACTTT,CASSLERTNSPLHF
TRBJ2-1,many,TRBV5-1,-,TGCGCCAGCAGTTTGGGTACCTACAATGAGCAGTTCTTC,CASSLGTYNEQFF
TRBJ2-7,-,TRBV6-2/TRBV6-3,-,TGTGCCAGCAGTTACTCGAATTCGGTGCCGTCCGAGCAGTACTTC,CASSYSNSVPSEQYF
TRBJ2-1,-,TRBV5-1,-,TGCGCCAGCAGCTTGGGGGGGCGGGAGCAGTTCTTC,CASSLGGREQFF
TRBJ1-2,few,TRBV20-1,-,TGCAGTGCTGCTTTGGGACACACTAACTATGGCTACACCTTC,CSAALGHTNYGYTF
TRBJ1-4,-,TRBV20-1,-,TGCAGTGCTGGGGGGTATGGGAATGAAAAACTGTTTTTT,CSAGGYGNEKLFF
TRBJ1-2,-,TRBV9,TRBD1,TGTGCCAGCAGCGTGGACAGGGGGGAGAACTATGGCTACACCTTC,CASSVDRGENYGYTF
TRBJ1-1,-,TRBV6-5,-,TGTGCCAGCAGGAAGGTCAGGATGAACACTGAAGCTTTCTTT,CASRKVRMNTEAFF
TRBJ1-3,-,TRBV12-3/TRBV12-4,-,TGTGCCAGCAGTTTAATCCAGGGTAGACACACCATATATTTT,CASSLIQGRHTIYF
TRBJ1-1,-,TRBV11-2,TRBD1,TGTGCCAGCAGCCAAGACAGGGTTTGGGCTTTCTTT,CASSQDRVWAFF
TRBJ1-2,-,TRBV5-1,-,TGCGCCAGCAGCGTTTGGATCGGCAACTATGGCTACACCTTC,CASSVWIGNYGYTF
TRBJ2-7,-,TRBV5-1,-,TGCGCCAGCAGCTTAACGGGGATACCCTACGAGCAGTACTTC,CASSLTGIPYEQYF
TRBJ1-6,-,TRBV28,-,TGTGCCAGCAGTTCCCCGATGGGTCACTCATATAATTCACCCCTCCACTTT,CASSSPMGHSYNSPLHF
TRBJ2-3,few,TRBV20-1,TRBD1,TGCAGTGCTAGGGACAGGACCGAACGGGTGTATTTT,CSARDRTERVYF
TRBJ1-3,few,TRBV5-3,TRBD1,TGTGCCAGAAGCCCACGGGATGACAGGGAAAGGGGGAGACCACAATCCCACCCTGGAAACACCATATATTTT,CARSPRDDRERGRPQSHPGNTIYF
TRBJ2-7,few,TRBV12-3/TRBV12-4,-,TGTGCCAGCACCATGCGGGGGCCTGGCGAGCAGTACTTC,CASTMRGPGEQYF
TRBJ2-5,-,TRBV4-2,-,TGTGCCAGCAGCCAAGTGGGGCCTTTGGAGACCCAGTACTTC,CASSQVGPLETQYF
TRBJ2-1,-,TRBV5-1,-,TGCGCCAGCAGCTTGTACATAGACTCCTACAATGAGCAGTTCTTC,CASSLYIDSYNEQFF
TRBJ1-2,few,TRBV4-3,TRBD1,TGCGCCAGCAGCCAAGACGACAGGGAAAGCTATGGCTACACCTTC,CASSQDDRESYGYTF
TRBJ2-2,-,TRBV5-6,-,TGTGCCAGCAGCGTGGGACAGAACACCGGGGAGCTGTTTTTT,CASSVGQNTGELFF
TRBJ2-3,-,TRBV6-6,-,TGTGCCACCGTGAGGGTAGGGGCAGATACGCAGTATTTT,CATVRVGADTQYF